This T cell receptor beta chain was identified during a study of shared clonotypes between healthy human individuals. With 3 bases removed from V and 5 bases from J, the gap between germline ends came to 10 bases. This CDR3 comprises 13 residues. CDR1 SEHNR and CDR2 FQNEAQ come from the germline V gene (reference sequence). Data came from immunoSEQ multiplex PCR; TCRdb stores just in-frame clones and leaves some out. Of roughly 1,500,000 clones in the sample, 98% were seen once. The clonotype originates from a man in his thirties or forties in good health. The sequencing sample was made of naive CD4+ T cells sorted from blood. Specified subset: CD45RA+ positively selected. The chain carries TRBV7-9 and TRBJ1-1; D may be TRBD1 (5 bases). CDR3: CASSFPTETEAFF. The CDR3 DNA reads TGTGCCAGCAGCTTCCCGACAGAAACTGAAGCTTTCTTT.